This T cell receptor beta chain was profiled in a study of response to subunit inactivated influenza vaccine. TCRdb passed the RT-PCR reads through MiXCR, listing each CDR3 protein once. The sample gives hundreds of thousands of distinct CDR3 sequences, 12% to 15% of which show up once; about 7.6% is in the top ten. Findings and caveats of the study: Researchers suggested that each seasonal influenza vaccination recruits few new T cells.

About this clonotype: Its antigen is undetermined.

V lost 6 bases and J 4 bases, leaving 16 bases between the germline ends. There are 15 residues in the CDR3. The sample in question was PBMCs from blood, obtained 14 to 15 days before vaccination. The chain recombines TRBV12-3 or TRBV12-4 with TRBJ2-1; D is perhaps TRBD1 or TRBD2 (5 bases each). This clonotype originated in a man between 45 and 60 years old who received an inactivated influenza vaccine. CDR3 protein: CASSQSGANYNEQFF. Here the CDR3 DNA reads TGTGCCAGCAGCCAATCCGGGGCTAATTACAATGAGCAGTTCTTC.